The clone carrying this TCR beta chain came up a few times. The antigen is unknown. All donors were healthy, and all were Caucasian. MiXCR was run by TCRdb on the 5' RACE reads, yielding one entry per CDR3 protein. The sample carries 300,000 to 400,000 distinct CDR3 sequences, roughly 12% recorded once. These data are taken from a study of identical twins. Study-level findings and limits: Twin-shared out-of-frame alpha sequences were enriched for low generation probability. Partly confounded zero-insertion analyses could result from invariant MAIT and iNKT cells. The abundant beta clonotypes from cord blood had fewer insertions, and memory repertoires had none of this.

Separately, the same data were catalogued under a study of yellow fever vaccine responses in identical twins.

The sequence was collected from a woman aged 18-29 years in good health. The sample was CD8+ T cells sorted from blood.

The CDR3 is CASSLGSRFYEQYV. DNA for the CDR3: TGTGCCAGCAGCTTAGGGTCCAGGTTCTACGAGCAGTACGTC. The chain links TRBV11-2 to TRBJ2-7; D ambiguous. Germline V gene lookup returns CDR1 SGHAT and CDR2 FQNNGV. The CDR3 runs to 14 residues. V lost 1 base and J 3 bases, leaving 10 bases between the germline ends.